This record looks at one TCR beta chain sequence and its context. The antigen is unknown. Method: immunoSEQ multiplex PCR; TCRdb's copy keeps in-frame clones and lacks some. The sample lists 65,000 to 95,000 clones; over 70% were seen once. The entry originates in a study of T cells in localized non-small cell lung cancer. Study observations and caveats: Uninvolved neighboring lung showed the greatest T cell clonality, exceeding tumor.

V dropped 1 base and J dropped 3 bases, with 13 bases sitting between them. Germline V gene data show CDR1 as SGHDN and CDR2 as FVKESK. CDR3 length: 15 amino acids. Sequencing used PBMCs, obtained before any cancer treatment. This receptor was obtained from a man aged 35 to 69 with stage II squamous cell lung carcinoma. The chain recombines TRBV14 with TRBJ2-7; D gene uncertain. The CDR3 nucleotides read TGTGCCAGCAGCCAAGGATACACCGTGAGCTACGAGCAGTACTTC. This sequence encodes CASSQGYTVSYEQYF.